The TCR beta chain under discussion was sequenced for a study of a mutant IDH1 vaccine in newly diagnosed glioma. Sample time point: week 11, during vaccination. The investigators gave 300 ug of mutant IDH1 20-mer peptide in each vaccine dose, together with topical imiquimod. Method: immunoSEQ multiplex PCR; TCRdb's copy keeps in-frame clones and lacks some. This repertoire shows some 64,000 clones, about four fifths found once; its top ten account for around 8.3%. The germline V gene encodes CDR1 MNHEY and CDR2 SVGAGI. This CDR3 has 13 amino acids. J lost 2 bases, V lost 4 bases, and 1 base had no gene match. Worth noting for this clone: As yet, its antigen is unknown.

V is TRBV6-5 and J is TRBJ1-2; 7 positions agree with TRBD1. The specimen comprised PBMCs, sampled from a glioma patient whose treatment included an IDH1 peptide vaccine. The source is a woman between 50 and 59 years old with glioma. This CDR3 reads CASSWDRNYGYTF. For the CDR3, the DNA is TGTGCCAGCAGTTGGGACAGAAACTATGGCTACACCTTC.